A single sample gave rise to the 5 T cell receptor beta chains below, sequenced in a study of CD8+CD57+ T cells in acquired aplastic anemia. The study profiled TCR beta VDJ and CDR3 using genomic DNA as template. MiXCR was run by TCRdb on the reads, yielding one entry per CDR3 protein. Among 90,000 to 150,000 distinct CDR3 sequences listed, 45% to 60% were seen once. The patients chosen for sequencing had shown expansion of CD8+CD57+ cells (detected by flow cytometry). The sample taken for sequencing was sorted CD4+, CD8+, or CD8+CD57+ T cells (not recorded which) from PBMCs. The receptors stem from a human donor with aplastic anemia.

J is TRBJ1-2 and V is TRBV7-3; weak D call: TRBD1 (5 bases). Germline V CDR1 and CDR2: SGHTA, FQGTGA. The CDR3 extends over 13 amino acids. Trimming removed 3 bases from V and 4 bases from J, with 9 bases in between. The DNA for the CDR3 is TGTGCCAGCAGCTTGGCAGGGTTCTATGGCTACACCTTC. It is translated as CASSLAGFYGYTF.

This rearrangement joins TRBV4-1 to TRBJ1-6; maybe TRBD1 (5 bases). Germline CDR1 is MGHRA and CDR2 is YSYEKL. CDR3 length: 13 amino acids. Trimming left V 6 bases short and J 6 bases short, with 9 bases between. DNA for the CDR3: TGCGCCAGCAGTGGGACGGCTAATTCACCCCTCCACTTT. Encoded protein: CASSGTANSPLHF.

This clonotype has at least ten counts. This chain joins TRBV30 and TRBJ2-6; maybe TRBD1 (6 bases). Germline CDR1 is GTSNPN and CDR2 is SVGIG (reference sequence). V lost 3 bases and J 1 base, leaving 10 bases between the germline ends. The CDR3 has 15 residues. CDR3 region: CAWRGRGSGANVLTF. The CDR3 DNA is TGTGCCTGGAGGGGTAGGGGGTCTGGGGCCAACGTCCTGACTTTC. The complete variable domain, with remaining parts taken from reference TRBV30 and TRBJ2-6, reads SQTIHQWPATLVQPVGSPLSLECTVEGTSNPNLYWYRQAAGRGLQLLFYSVGIGQISSEVPQNLSASRPQDRQFILSSKKLLLSDSGFYLCAWRGRGSGANVLTFGAGSRLTVL.

In this sample, this clonotype turned up once. The J gene is TRBJ1-1, the V gene TRBV7-9; D gene uncertain. V lost 7 bases to trimming and J lost 3 bases, with 9 bases between them. The CDR3 contains 12 residues. The V gene's germline CDR1 is SEHNR and CDR2 FQNEAQ (reference sequence). CDR3: CASNAGDTEAFF. The CDR3 DNA reads as TGTGCCAGCAACGCAGGAGACACTGAAGCTTTCTTT.

This clonotype was seen a few times. The genes are TRBV13 and TRBJ2-1, with D perhaps matching TRBD2 (7 bases). V was shortened by 2 bases and J by 4 bases, with 18 bases between the two germline ends. CDR1 and CDR2 (germline): PRHDT, FYEKMQ (reference sequence). The CDR3 consists of 17 residues. In nucleotides, the CDR3 is TGTGCCAGCAGCTTATATGACGAGGGGGGGGAGTACAATGAGCAGTTCTTC. Protein sequence: CASSLYDEGGEYNEQFF.